The next 9 T cell receptor beta chains were all read from a single sample in a study of shared clonotypes between healthy human individuals. Profiling relied on immunoSEQ multiplex PCR, and the TCRdb table lists in-frame clones only, not all of them. The sample includes 600,000 to 750,000 clones, less than 80% of them seen just once. Sequenced input: memory CD4+ T cells sorted from blood. Subset specified: CD45RA-negative fraction. Source of these receptors: a woman aged 25 to 39 in good health.

The table lists this clone with a few counts. The germline gene is not matched at one end of the junction; a read error may be the cause. The J gene is TRBJ2-5, the V gene TRBV28; TRBD2 is a possible D gene (6 bases). Germline V gene lookup returns CDR1 MDHEN and CDR2 SYDVKM. The CDR3 has 14 amino acids. CDR3 in DNA: TGTGCCACCAGTTTAGCTAGCGTGAAAGAGACCCAGTACTTC. This sequence encodes CATSLASVKETQYF.

The chain links TRBV18 to TRBJ2-7; 9 bases line up with TRBD1. The CDR3 is 14 amino acids. V was clipped by 3 bases and J by 7 bases; unmatched bases: 7. The germline gives CDR1 KGHSH, CDR2 LQKENI. The CDR3 DNA is TGTGCCAGCTCACCCAGGACAGGGGAAGGAGAGCAGTACTTC. Amino acid sequence: CASSPRTGEGEQYF.

The chain links TRBV6-5 to TRBJ1-2, with TRBD1 identical over 7 bases. The J segment lost 2 bases and the V segment lost 6 bases, leaving 3 bases of the junction unmatched. The CDR3 extends over 13 amino acids. Germline V gene data show CDR1 as MNHEY and CDR2 as SVGAGI. The CDR3 reads CASRRDRNYGYTF. Written as DNA, the CDR3 is TGTGCCAGCAGGCGGGACAGAAACTATGGCTACACCTTC.

This clone occurred a few times. The identical CDR3 is also encoded by other nucleotide sequences in the sample. This chain links TRBV5-1 with TRBJ2-1, with 13 bases identical to TRBD2. This CDR3 region has 15 residues. V was pared by 4 bases and J by 4 bases, with 2 bases of the junction left unmatched. Germline values: CDR1 SGHRS, CDR2 YFSETQ. CDR3 DNA sequence: TGCGCCAGCAGCAGGACTAGCGGGAGTTACAATGAGCAGTTCTTC. Encoded protein: CASSRTSGSYNEQFF. The full variable domain, with the rest looked up from reference TRBV5-1 and TRBJ2-1, is KAGVTQTPRYLIKTRGQQVTLSCSPISGHRSVSWYQQTPGQGLQFLFEYFSETQRNKGNFPGRFSGRQFSNSRSEMNVSTLELGDSALYLCASSRTSGSYNEQFFGPGTRLTVL.

The chain is built from TRBV5-4 and TRBJ2-7; 8 nucleotides match TRBD1. The CDR3 loop spans 15 amino acids. With V trimmed by 4 bases and J by 2 bases, 8 bases remained unmatched. Germline values: CDR1 SGHNT, CDR2 YYREEE (reference sequence). CDR3 region: CASSTRQGPPYEQYF. DNA of the CDR3: TGTGCCAGCAGCACACGACAGGGGCCGCCCTACGAGCAGTACTTC.

This rearrangement joins TRBV19 to TRBJ1-2; 8 bases fit TRBD1. With 6 bases clipped from V and 4 bases from J, the junction kept 10 bases outside the gene matches. Germline CDR1 reads LNHDA; CDR2 reads SQIVND (reference sequence). The CDR3 loop spans 15 amino acids. The CDR3 loop reads CASSFLGQAAYGYTF. DNA of the CDR3: TGTGCCAGTAGCTTCTTGGGACAGGCGGCCTATGGCTACACCTTC. The full variable domain, its missing parts supplied by reference TRBV19 and TRBJ1-2, is DGGITQSPKYLFRKEGQNVTLSCEQNLNHDAMYWYRQDPGQGLRLIYYSQIVNDFQKGDIAEGYSVSREKKESFPLTVTSAQKNPTAFYLCASSFLGQAAYGYTFGSGTRLTVV.

The chain carries TRBV28 and TRBJ1-4; 8 nucleotides align to TRBD1. In germline, CDR1 is MDHEN, CDR2 SYDVKM. V shed 7 bases, J shed 4 bases, and the junction held 11 bases outside the gene matches. This CDR3 comprises 16 residues. The CDR3 reads CASTTGGGQFNEKLFF. CDR3 in DNA: TGTGCCAGCACCACAGGGGGTGGGCAGTTTAATGAAAAACTGTTTTTT.

The V and J genes are TRBV18 and TRBJ2-7; tentatively, D is TRBD2 (6 bases). The CDR3 has 15 amino acids. CDR1 is KGHSH and CDR2 is LQKENI in the germline V gene. Between the trimmed V and J ends, which lost 2 bases and 0 bases, there was a span of 11 bases. The CDR3 protein is CASSPTGGDSYEQYF. The CDR3 DNA reads TGTGCCAGCTCACCAACGGGCGGGGACTCCTACGAGCAGTACTTC.

The chain uses TRBV11-3 and TRBJ2-7; 8 bases are shared with TRBD2. CDR3 length: 15 residues. V dropped 5 bases and J dropped 7; count of bases not matched to a gene: 13. Germline V gene lookup returns CDR1 SGHNT and CDR2 YENEEA. The CDR3: CASSDGGALPREQYF. The CDR3 DNA reads TGTGCCAGCAGCGACGGGGGGGCTCTCCCGCGGGAGCAGTACTTC.